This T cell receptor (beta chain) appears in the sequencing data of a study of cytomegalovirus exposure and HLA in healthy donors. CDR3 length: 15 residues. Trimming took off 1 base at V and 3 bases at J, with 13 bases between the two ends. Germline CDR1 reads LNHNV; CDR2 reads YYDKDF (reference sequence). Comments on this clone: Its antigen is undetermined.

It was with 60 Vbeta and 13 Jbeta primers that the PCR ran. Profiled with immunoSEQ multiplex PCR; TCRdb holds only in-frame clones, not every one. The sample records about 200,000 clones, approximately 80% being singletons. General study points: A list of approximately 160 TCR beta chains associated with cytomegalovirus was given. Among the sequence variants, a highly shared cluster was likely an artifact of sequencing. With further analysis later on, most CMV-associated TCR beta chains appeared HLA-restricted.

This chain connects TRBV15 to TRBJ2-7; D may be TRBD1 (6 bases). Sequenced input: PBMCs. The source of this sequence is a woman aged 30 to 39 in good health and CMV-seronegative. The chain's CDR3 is CATSRALQGGYEQYF. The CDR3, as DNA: TGTGCCACCAGCAGAGCCTTACAGGGTGGCTACGAGCAGTACTTC.